This TCR beta chain originates from a study of cytomegalovirus exposure and HLA in healthy donors. Vbeta (60) and Jbeta (13) primers were used in the PCR. Libraries were prepared by immunoSEQ multiplex PCR; TCRdb keeps only in-frame clonotypes and omits some of them. The sample shows some 140,000 clones, about 85% of them seen only once. Germline V lookup: CDR1 SGHNT, CDR2 YYREEE (reference sequence). The CDR3 runs 16 residues. V shed 2 bases and J 1 base; nucleotides not matched to a gene: 5. The count of this clone is one. The rearrangement joins TRBV5-4 to TRBJ2-5; 10 positions match TRBD2. The clonotype originates from a female donor in good health and CMV-seronegative. The source material was PBMCs. CDR3 loop: CASSFLAGVSQETQYF. The CDR3 nucleotides are TGTGCCAGCAGCTTCCTAGCGGGGGTGTCCCAAGAGACCCAGTACTTC.